This TCR beta chain was found in a study of human T cells and chemical hapten exposure. Study-level background: 0.01% DPC was applied to the upper back in patch tests, which were read at 6 days.

Losses at the gene ends were 2 bases for V and 1 base for J; bases not matched to a gene: 9. Germline CDR1 is SGHTA and CDR2 is FQGNSA. The CDR3 covers 19 residues. TCRdb reprocessed the RACE reads with MiXCR, giving one entry per CDR3 protein. The sample consists of 150,000 or so distinct CDR3 sequences, about 14% of them appearing once. The time point here: patch test 1, 2 weeks after DPC sensitization. Specified treatment: therapeutic diphenylcyclopropenone sensitization with weekly scalp DPC. In this sample, this clonotype turned up a few times. Source: whole blood, taken in connection with sensitization to the hapten diphenylcyclopropenone (DPC). This receptor was identified in a woman in her 30s with alopecia areata. Some clones in this sample may be carry-over from other donors' samples. The rearrangement uses TRBV7-2 and TRBJ2-4; 12 bases match TRBD2. The CDR3 loop is CASSLPHLAGGPAKNIQYF. The CDR3 DNA follows: TGTGCCAGCAGCTTACCGCATCTAGCGGGGGGGCCGGCCAAAAACATTCAGTACTTC.